Presented here are 26 T cell receptor beta chains from one specimen sequenced in a study of CD8+ T cells in alopecia areata. Treatment of the sample: oral pan-JAK inhibitor, 5-10 mg twice daily. Following extraction, RNA underwent reverse transcription to cDNA, which served as the sequencing template. Generated by immunoSEQ multiplex PCR, the TCRdb table keeps only in-frame clones and is missing some. The sample records fewer than 200,000 clones, 50% to 65% being singletons. The starting material was CD4+ T cells sorted from blood, obtained at week 24, from a patient treated with tofacitinib. The receptors here all came from a human donor with alopecia areata.

In this sample, this clone turned up once. The chain joins TRBV6-1 to TRBJ2-1; 9 bases are shared with TRBD2. V shed 4 bases and J 8 bases; nucleotides not matched to a gene: 9. Germline lookup yields CDR1 MNHNS and CDR2 SASEGT. This CDR3 is 15 amino acids long. The CDR3 coding sequence is TGTGCCAGCAGTGTTGCGGGGGGGCCTATGTATGAGCAGTTCTTC. It yields the protein CASSVAGGPMYEQFF.

The J gene is TRBJ2-1, the V gene TRBV2; D unclear. The CDR3 covers 14 residues. V was cut by 6 bases and J by 5 bases, with 14 bases left in between. Germline V gives CDR1 SNHLY, CDR2 FYNNEI. This CDR3 is CASSVILLDNEQFF. CDR3 DNA sequence: TGTGCCAGCAGCGTCATCCTTCTAGACAATGAGCAGTTCTTC.

Written as DNA, the CDR3 is TGCGCCAGCAGCGCCCTGGTGGCCGGGGCCAAAAACATTCAGTACTTC. It encodes CASSALVAGAKNIQYF. The chain combines TRBV5-1 with TRBJ2-4; D not resolved. Germline V gives CDR1 SGHRS, CDR2 YFSETQ. The CDR3 totals 16 residues. Trimming removed 4 bases from V and 1 base from J, with 15 bases in between. Full variable domain (outside the CDR3, taken from reference TRBV5-1 and TRBJ2-4): KAGVTQTPRYLIKTRGQQVTLSCSPISGHRSVSWYQQTPGQGLQFLFEYFSETQRNKGNFPGRFSGRQFSNSRSEMNVSTLELGDSALYLCASSALVAGAKNIQYFGAGTRLSVL.

The chain carries TRBV6-5 and TRBJ2-3; 12 nucleotides match TRBD2. J was trimmed by 4 bases and V by 0 bases; bases with no gene match: 2. The CDR3 extends over 16 amino acids. Germline-derived CDR1 and CDR2 are MNHEY and SVGAGI. The CDR3 spells CASSYSRLAGADTQYF. CDR3 DNA sequence: TGTGCCAGCAGTTACTCGAGACTAGCGGGGGCAGATACGCAGTATTTT.

The chain couples TRBV2 to TRBJ2-5; 8 bases fit TRBD1. The germline CDR1 and CDR2 sequences are SNHLY and FYNNEI. J lost 4 bases, V lost 4 bases, and 8 bases had no gene match. CDR3 length: 15 amino acids. CDR3 DNA: TGTGCCAGCAGTGGGTGGACAGGGCGGGGAGAGACCCAGTACTTC. Translating it yields CASSGWTGRGETQYF.

V usage is TRBV11-2 and J usage is TRBJ2-5; D tentatively reads TRBD1 or TRBD2 (6 bases each). The V end was cut by 3 bases, the J end by 2 bases, with 13 bases between. The CDR3 sequence is 15 residues long. CDR1 is SGHAT and CDR2 is FQNNGV in the germline V gene. CDR3: CASSLGGGSQETQYF. CDR3 nucleotides: TGTGCCAGCAGCTTGGGGGGCGGCAGTCAAGAGACCCAGTACTTC.

This clone was seen a handful of times. The V gene is TRBV5-1, the J gene TRBJ1-5; D is undetermined. Deletions cut 2 bases from V and 0 bases from J, with 6 bases between. The CDR3 loop spans 14 amino acids. CDR1 SGHRS and CDR2 YFSETQ come from the germline V gene. CDR3 residues: CASSFGDSNQPQHF. In DNA, the CDR3 is TGCGCCAGCAGCTTTGGGGATAGCAATCAGCCCCAGCATTTT.

This clone was counted a few times. The CDR3 loop reads CASSLAATGLPSYEQYF. CDR3 nucleotides: TGTGCCAGCAGCTTAGCGGCCACAGGGCTTCCCTCCTACGAGCAGTACTTC. The V gene is TRBV11-2, the J gene TRBJ2-7; tentatively, D is TRBD1 (6 bases). The CDR3 has 17 amino acids. Trimming removed 1 base at V and 0 bases at J, with 16 bases between. In germline, CDR1 is SGHAT, CDR2 FQNNGV.

The chain carries TRBV29-1 and TRBJ1-2; tentatively, D is TRBD1 (6 bases). Germline V gene data show CDR1 as SQVTM and CDR2 as ANQGSEA. Trimming cost V 7 bases and J 2 bases, with 11 bases left between them. The CDR3 totals 12 residues. The chain's CDR3 is CSAGAVNYGYTF. The DNA of the CDR3 is TGCAGCGCGGGGGCGGTGAACTATGGCTACACCTTC.

V is TRBV30 and J is TRBJ1-4, with a possible D match to TRBD1 (5 bases). This CDR3 is 12 amino acids long. Germline CDR1 is GTSNPN and CDR2 is SVGIG (reference sequence). Trimming took off 0 bases at V and 12 bases at J, with 11 bases between the two ends. In DNA form, the CDR3 reads TGTGCCTGGAGTGTAAGAGTAGGGGAACTGTTTTTT. This sequence encodes CAWSVRVGELFF.

This clone has a single count. The chain recombines TRBV30 with TRBJ1-1; 7 bases map to TRBD1. The V gene's germline CDR1 is GTSNPN and CDR2 SVGIG (reference sequence). Trimming removed 3 bases from V and 1 base from J; junction bases left unmatched: 11. The CDR3 is made up of 16 amino acids. CDR3 nucleotides: TGTGCCTGGAGGACAGGGAAGCGGGTAAGGAACACTGAAGCTTTCTTT. Encoded protein: CAWRTGKRVRNTEAFF.

V usage is TRBV10-3 and J usage is TRBJ1-2, with 7 bases lining up with TRBD1. Germline V gives CDR1 ENHRY, CDR2 SYGVKD. The CDR3 length is 12 residues. V gave up 6 bases and J gave up 8 bases; unmatched junction bases: 6. The CDR3 protein is CAIRRQGWGYTF. CDR3 sequence (DNA): TGTGCCATCAGACGACAGGGATGGGGCTACACCTTC.

This chain links TRBV29-1 with TRBJ1-1; 10 bases match TRBD1. Germline-derived CDR1 and CDR2 are SQVTM and ANQGSEA. The CDR3 is 14 residues long. V was pared by 5 bases and J by 5 bases, with 8 bases of the junction left unmatched. The DNA of the CDR3 is TGCAGCGTTCACCGGGACAGGGGTCGGACTGAAGCTTTCTTT. Residues: CSVHRDRGRTEAFF.

The rearrangement links TRBV19 to TRBJ2-5; D uncertain. The CDR3 is 15 residues long. CDR1 and CDR2 from the germline V gene are LNHDA and SQIVND (reference sequence). V was trimmed by 3 bases and J by 5 bases, leaving 16 bases between them. CDR3 protein: CASSMKRAQYETQYF. The CDR3 bases are TGTGCCAGTAGTATGAAAAGGGCGCAATACGAGACCCAGTACTTC.

In its sample, this clone was seen once. The chain carries TRBV30 and TRBJ1-2; D is unresolved. Per the germline V gene, CDR1 is GTSNPN and CDR2 is SVGIG (reference sequence). This CDR3 comprises 9 residues. With 7 bases removed from V and 6 bases from J, the gap between germline ends came to 6 bases. Here the CDR3 DNA reads TGTGCCTTACAGAATGGCTACACCTTC. Its protein is CALQNGYTF.

This rearrangement joins TRBV6-6 to TRBJ1-5; a possible D gene is TRBD1 (6 bases). Germline CDR1 MNHNY, CDR2 SVGAGI (reference sequence). The V and J ends lost 8 bases and 6 bases respectively, with 8 bases between them. The CDR3 consists of 11 residues. This chain's CDR3 is CASGGAQPQHF. In nucleotides, the CDR3 is TGTGCCAGCGGGGGGGCTCAGCCCCAGCATTTT.

This chain joins TRBV4-1 and TRBJ1-2; D is ambiguous. The CDR3 totals 12 residues. The germline V gene has CDR1 MGHRA and CDR2 YSYEKL. The V and J ends lost 1 base and 7 bases respectively, with 7 bases between them. The CDR3 sequence: CASSQVGFGYTF. Here the CDR3 DNA reads TGCGCCAGCAGCCAAGTGGGTTTTGGCTACACCTTC.

The rearrangement uses TRBV2 and TRBJ1-2, with 8 bases matching TRBD1. The V segment lost 6 bases and the J segment 4 bases; nucleotides outside the gene matches: 4. CDR1 and CDR2 from the germline V gene are SNHLY and FYNNEI. CDR3 length: 13 amino acids. The CDR3 region is CASRDRGGYGYTF. The DNA of the CDR3 is TGTGCCAGCAGAGACAGGGGAGGCTATGGCTACACCTTC.

The chain links TRBV4-1 to TRBJ1-5; D gene ambiguous. V was trimmed by 2 bases and J by 7 bases, leaving 9 bases between them. The CDR3 covers 13 residues. Germline assignment: CDR1 MGHRA and CDR2 YSYEKL. The CDR3 nucleotides are TGCGCCAGCAGCCAATTGGTGTTGCAGCCCCAGCATTTT. Translated: CASSQLVLQPQHF.

J is TRBJ2-5 and V is TRBV6-6, with TRBD2 identical over 8 bases. CDR1 is MNHNY, CDR2 SVGAGI, per germline (reference sequence). CDR3 length equals 16 residues. The J segment lost 5 bases and the V segment lost 6 bases, leaving 14 bases of the junction unmatched. The CDR3 sequence is CASSPSSGRSGETQYF. CDR3 coding DNA: TGTGCCAGCAGCCCCTCTAGCGGGCGGAGTGGGGAGACCCAGTACTTC.

The chain joins TRBV30 to TRBJ1-2, with 9 bases fitting TRBD1. From germline, CDR1 is GTSNPN and CDR2 SVGIG (reference sequence). Trimming cost V 1 base and J 4 bases; bases outside gene matches: 4. This CDR3 region has 14 residues. The CDR3 DNA reads as TGTGCCTGGAGTGGGACAGGGGTTGGCTATGGCTACACCTTC. This codes for CAWSGTGVGYGYTF. Variable domain in full (rest from reference TRBV30 and TRBJ1-2): SQTIHQWPATLVQPVGSPLSLECTVEGTSNPNLYWYRQAAGRGLQLLFYSVGIGQISSEVPQNLSASRPQDRQFILSSKKLLLSDSGFYLCAWSGTGVGYGYTFGSGTRLTVV.

This clone has a single count. The chain recombines TRBV9 with TRBJ1-2, with D possibly matching TRBD1 (6 bases). The CDR3 is made up of 15 amino acids. Germline V gene data show CDR1 as SGDLS and CDR2 as YYNGEE. V lost 4 bases to trimming and J lost 4 bases, with 17 bases between them. In DNA form, the CDR3 reads TGTGCCAGCAGCCCGCGAGGGGGGGTAGGCTATGGCTACACCTTC. Its translation is CASSPRGGVGYGYTF.

The gene calls are TRBV29-1 and TRBJ1-5; D perhaps matches TRBD1 (6 bases). From germline, CDR1 is SQVTM and CDR2 ANQGSEA. This CDR3 spans 13 amino acids. The V end lost 4 bases, the J end lost 6 bases, and 13 bases lay between the germline ends. DNA for the CDR3: TGCAGCGTTGGGGAACAGGGTGCTCAGCCCCAGCATTTT. Amino acid sequence: CSVGEQGAQPQHF.

J is TRBJ2-1 and V is TRBV2; D is perhaps TRBD1 or TRBD2 (6 bases each). V was trimmed by 4 bases and J by 7 bases, leaving 14 bases between them. Looked up from germline, CDR1 is SNHLY and CDR2 is FYNNEI. CDR3 size: 14 residues. CDR3 residues: CASSAYPGANEQFF. For the CDR3, the DNA is TGTGCCAGCAGTGCGTATCCGGGGGCGAATGAGCAGTTCTTC.

The V call is TRBV10-3, the J call TRBJ1-1; TRBD1 might be the D (6 bases). The V gene lost 10 bases and the J gene lost 1 base, with 13 bases spanning the gap. The CDR3 loop spans 13 amino acids. From germline, CDR1 is ENHRY and CDR2 SYGVKD. In nucleotides, the CDR3 is TGTGCCACCGTCCCGGGACAGAACACTGAAGCTTTCTTT. This translates into CATVPGQNTEAFF.

V and J are TRBV29-1 and TRBJ2-6; 7 bases match TRBD1. The CDR3 runs to 14 residues. CDR1 and CDR2 (germline): SQVTM, ANQGSEA. The V segment lost 6 bases and the J segment 2 bases; nucleotides outside the gene matches: 4. In nucleotides, the CDR3 is TGCAGCGTCACGACAGGGACTGGGGCCAACGTCCTGACTTTC. Its translation: CSVTTGTGANVLTF.